This TCR beta chain was observed in a study of cytomegalovirus exposure and HLA in healthy donors. Study results and caveats: Presence/absence results assume similar sequencing depth per donor, which may not hold. The authors confirmed in vitro that a few CMV-associated chains were specific for CMV antigens. A later analysis appeared to link common viral pathogens to several of the most significant clusters. Being productive about 90% or about 30% of the time was typical of most TCR beta V segments in an earlier analysis.

The PCR used 60 Vbeta and 13 Jbeta primers. Measured with immunoSEQ multiplex PCR; TCRdb has only the in-frame clones, and not every one. The sample consists of more than 85,000 clones, around 74% of them appearing once. A few counts support this clone. Its antigen remains unidentified. CDR3 length equals 12 residues. Germline CDR1 is MDHEN and CDR2 is SYDVKM. V was clipped by 7 bases and J by 8 bases, with 14 bases between them. Sequencing was carried out using PBMCs. The TCR comes from a man aged 35-49 years in good health and CMV-seronegative. This chain joins TRBV28 and TRBJ1-2; D uncertain. The CDR3 loop is CASTQSGGGYTF. The CDR3 nucleotides are TGTGCCAGCACCCAATCGGGAGGCGGCTACACCTTC.